Each of the 3 T cell receptor beta chains below was sequenced from the same sample in a study of blood T cell repertoires in COVID-19. The assay was immunoSEQ multiplex PCR, and TCRdb's table has in-frame clones only and misses some. There are about 55,000 clones in the sample; 80% to 95% occur only once, and roughly an eighth lies in the top ten. The sample consisted of peripheral blood. These receptors all stem from a human donor with active COVID-19. The donor label of this sample is uncertain.

This clone was counted only a few times. This chain links TRBV2 with TRBJ2-2, with 7 bases fitting TRBD2. The junction had 9 bases not matched to a gene; V was cut back by 7 bases and J by 4 bases. CDR1 SNHLY and CDR2 FYNNEI come from the germline V gene. This CDR3 contains 15 residues. DNA of the CDR3: TGTGCCAGCAAGCCGGGACTACCCGTCACCGGGGAGCTGTTTTTT. Translating gives CASKPGLPVTGELFF.

The chain is built from TRBV6-5 and TRBJ2-1, with D possibly TRBD2 on 6 matching bases. CDR3 length: 14 residues. The V end lost 6 bases, the J end lost 14 bases, and 23 bases lay between the germline ends. Germline V gene data show CDR1 as MNHEY and CDR2 as SVGAGI. For the CDR3, the DNA is TGTGCCAGCAGCGTTGGGGGATGGGAGGCAGGGAAGTTCTTC. Its translation is CASSVGGWEAGKFF.

The genes are TRBV30 and TRBJ1-2, with D perhaps TRBD1 (5 bases). The CDR3 contains 13 residues. Trimming cost V 5 bases and J 8 bases, with 18 bases left between them. Germline V gene sequence: CDR1 GTSNPN, CDR2 SVGIG (reference sequence). The CDR3 nucleotides are TGTGCCTGGGGTACAGGTTACCGCTGGGGCTACACCTTC. Amino acid sequence: CAWGTGYRWGYTF. The variable domain in full, with the rest retrieved from reference TRBV30 and TRBJ1-2, is SQTIHQWPATLVQPVGSPLSLECTVEGTSNPNLYWYRQAAGRGLQLLFYSVGIGQISSEVPQNLSASRPQDRQFILSSKKLLLSDSGFYLCAWGTGYRWGYTFGSGTRLTVV.